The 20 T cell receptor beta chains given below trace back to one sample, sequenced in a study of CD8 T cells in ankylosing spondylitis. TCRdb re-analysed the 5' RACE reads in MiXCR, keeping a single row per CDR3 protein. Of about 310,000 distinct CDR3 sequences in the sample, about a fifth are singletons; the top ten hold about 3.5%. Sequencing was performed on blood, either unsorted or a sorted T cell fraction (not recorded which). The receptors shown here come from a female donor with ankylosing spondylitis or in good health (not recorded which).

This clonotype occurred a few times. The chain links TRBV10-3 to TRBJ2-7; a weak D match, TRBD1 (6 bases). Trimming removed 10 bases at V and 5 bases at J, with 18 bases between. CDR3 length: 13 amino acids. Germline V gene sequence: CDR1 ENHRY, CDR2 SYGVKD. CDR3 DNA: TGTGCCACCGCCGGACAGTTAGGTAACGAGCAGTACTTC. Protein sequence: CATAGQLGNEQYF.

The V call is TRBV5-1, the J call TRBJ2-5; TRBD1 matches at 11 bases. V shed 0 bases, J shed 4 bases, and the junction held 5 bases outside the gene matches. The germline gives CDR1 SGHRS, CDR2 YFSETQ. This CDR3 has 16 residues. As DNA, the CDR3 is TGCGCCAGCAGCTTGGATGGACAGGGGGCAGGAGAGACCCAGTACTTC. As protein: CASSLDGQGAGETQYF.

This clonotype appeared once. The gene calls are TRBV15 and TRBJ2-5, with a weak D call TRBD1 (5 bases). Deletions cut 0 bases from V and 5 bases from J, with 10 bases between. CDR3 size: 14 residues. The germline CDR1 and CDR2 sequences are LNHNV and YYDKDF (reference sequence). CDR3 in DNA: TGTGCCACCAGCAGAGACAGGGTGTGGGAGACCCAGTACTTC. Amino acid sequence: CATSRDRVWETQYF.

CDR3 in DNA: TGTGCCAGCAGCTCGGGAGCCCCTCGCGAGCAGTACTTC. Translated: CASSSGAPREQYF. The chain combines TRBV7-2 with TRBJ2-7; D is possibly TRBD2 (6 bases). The CDR3 runs 13 residues. V lost 4 bases to trimming and J lost 6 bases, with 13 bases between them. Germline V gene lookup returns CDR1 SGHTA and CDR2 FQGNSA.

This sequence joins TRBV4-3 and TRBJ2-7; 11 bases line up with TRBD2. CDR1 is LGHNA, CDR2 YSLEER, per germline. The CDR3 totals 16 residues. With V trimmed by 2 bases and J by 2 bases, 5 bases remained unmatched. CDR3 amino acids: CASSQFMTSGTYEQYF. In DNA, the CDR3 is TGCGCCAGCAGCCAATTTATGACTAGCGGGACCTACGAGCAGTACTTC.

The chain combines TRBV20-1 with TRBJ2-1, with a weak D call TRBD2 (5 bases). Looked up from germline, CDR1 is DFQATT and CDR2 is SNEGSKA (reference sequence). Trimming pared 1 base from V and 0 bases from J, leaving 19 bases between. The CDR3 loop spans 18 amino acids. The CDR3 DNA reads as TGCAGTGCTAGAGGGCTAGCTGGGCCTGATAGCTCCTACAATGAGCAGTTCTTC. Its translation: CSARGLAGPDSSYNEQFF.

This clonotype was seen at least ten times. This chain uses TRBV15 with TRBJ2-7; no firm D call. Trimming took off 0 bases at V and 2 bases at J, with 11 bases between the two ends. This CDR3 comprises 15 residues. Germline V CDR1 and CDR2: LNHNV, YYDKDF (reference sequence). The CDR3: CATSRDKRATYEQYF. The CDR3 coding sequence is TGTGCCACCAGCAGAGATAAAAGGGCGACCTACGAGCAGTACTTC.

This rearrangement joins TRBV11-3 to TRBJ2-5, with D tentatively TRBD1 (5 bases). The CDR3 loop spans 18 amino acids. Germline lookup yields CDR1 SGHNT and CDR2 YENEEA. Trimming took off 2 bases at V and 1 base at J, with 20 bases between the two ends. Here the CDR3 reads CASSLFSAGWKVQETQYF. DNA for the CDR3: TGTGCCAGCAGCTTATTTTCGGCAGGGTGGAAGGTCCAAGAGACCCAGTACTTC.

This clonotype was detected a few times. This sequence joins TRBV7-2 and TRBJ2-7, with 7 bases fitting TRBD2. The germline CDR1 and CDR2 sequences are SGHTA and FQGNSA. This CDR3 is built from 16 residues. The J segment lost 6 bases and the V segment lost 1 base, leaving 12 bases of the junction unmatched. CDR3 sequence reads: CASSLDRGSFRREQYF. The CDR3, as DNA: TGTGCCAGCAGCTTAGATCGCGGGAGCTTTCGGCGCGAGCAGTACTTC.

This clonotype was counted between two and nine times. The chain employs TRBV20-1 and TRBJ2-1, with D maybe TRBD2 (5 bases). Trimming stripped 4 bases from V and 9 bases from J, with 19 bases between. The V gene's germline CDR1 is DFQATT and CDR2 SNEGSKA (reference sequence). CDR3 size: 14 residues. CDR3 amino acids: CSATGERLGPEQFF. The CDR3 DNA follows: TGCAGTGCTACGGGCGAGCGGCTGGGCCCTGAGCAGTTCTTC.

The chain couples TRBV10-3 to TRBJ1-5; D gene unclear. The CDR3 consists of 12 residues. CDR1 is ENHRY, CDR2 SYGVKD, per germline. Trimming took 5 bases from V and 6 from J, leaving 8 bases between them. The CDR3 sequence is CAISPPGQPQHF. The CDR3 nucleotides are TGTGCCATCAGTCCCCCGGGTCAGCCCCAGCATTTT.

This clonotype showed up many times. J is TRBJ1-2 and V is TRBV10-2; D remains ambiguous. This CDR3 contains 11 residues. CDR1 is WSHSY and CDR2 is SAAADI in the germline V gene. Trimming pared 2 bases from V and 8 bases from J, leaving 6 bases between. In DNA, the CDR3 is TGCGCCAGCAGTGAGGGGTACGGCTACACCTTC. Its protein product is CASSEGYGYTF.

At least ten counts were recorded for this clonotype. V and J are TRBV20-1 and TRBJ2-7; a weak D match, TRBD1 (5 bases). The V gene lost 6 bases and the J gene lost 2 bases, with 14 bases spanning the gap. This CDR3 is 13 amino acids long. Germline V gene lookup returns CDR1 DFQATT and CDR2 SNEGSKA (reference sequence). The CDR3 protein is CSATQVGPYEQYF. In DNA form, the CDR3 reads TGCAGTGCAACCCAGGTGGGGCCCTACGAGCAGTACTTC.

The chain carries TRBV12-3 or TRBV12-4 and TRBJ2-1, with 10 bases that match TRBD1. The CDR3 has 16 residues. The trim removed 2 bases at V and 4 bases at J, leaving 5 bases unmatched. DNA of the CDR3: TGTGCCAGCAGTTTATACGGGACAGGGGTATACAATGAGCAGTTCTTC. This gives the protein CASSLYGTGVYNEQFF.

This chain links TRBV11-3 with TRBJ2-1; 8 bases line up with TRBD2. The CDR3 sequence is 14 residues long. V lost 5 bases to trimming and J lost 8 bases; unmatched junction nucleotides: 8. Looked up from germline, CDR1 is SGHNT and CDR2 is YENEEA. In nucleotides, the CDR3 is TGTGCCAGCAGCATCGGGAGGGCCGCCGATGAGCAGTTCTTC. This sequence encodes CASSIGRAADEQFF.

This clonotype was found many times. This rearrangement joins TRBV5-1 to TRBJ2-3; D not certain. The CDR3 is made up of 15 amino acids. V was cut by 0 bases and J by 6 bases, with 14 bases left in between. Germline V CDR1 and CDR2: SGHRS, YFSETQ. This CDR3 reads CASSLVRPAMDTQYF. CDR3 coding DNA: TGCGCCAGCAGCTTGGTGCGCCCAGCCATGGATACGCAGTATTTT.

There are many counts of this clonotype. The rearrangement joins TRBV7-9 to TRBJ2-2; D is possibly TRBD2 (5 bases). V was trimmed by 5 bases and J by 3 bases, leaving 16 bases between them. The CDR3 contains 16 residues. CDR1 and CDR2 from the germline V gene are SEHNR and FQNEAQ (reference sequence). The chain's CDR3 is CASSGGPSRDTGELFF. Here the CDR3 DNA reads TGTGCCAGCAGCGGAGGACCGTCTCGCGACACCGGGGAGCTGTTTTTT.

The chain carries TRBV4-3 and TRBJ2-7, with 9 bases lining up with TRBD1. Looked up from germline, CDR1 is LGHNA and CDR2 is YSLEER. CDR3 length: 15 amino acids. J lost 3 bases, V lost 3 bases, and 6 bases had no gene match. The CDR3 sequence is CASSQAGQGLYEQYF. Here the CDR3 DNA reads TGCGCCAGCAGCCAGGCGGGACAGGGCCTCTACGAGCAGTACTTC.

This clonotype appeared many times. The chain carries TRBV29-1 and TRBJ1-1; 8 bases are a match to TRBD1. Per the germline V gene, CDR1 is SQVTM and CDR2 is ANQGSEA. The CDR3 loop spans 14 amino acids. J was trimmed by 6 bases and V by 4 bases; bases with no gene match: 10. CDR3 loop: CSVGLRQGTSEAFF. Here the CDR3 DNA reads TGCAGCGTTGGACTACGACAGGGGACATCTGAAGCTTTCTTT. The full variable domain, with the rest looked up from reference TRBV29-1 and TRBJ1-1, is SAVISQKPSRDICQRGTSLTIQCQVDSQVTMMFWYRQQPGQSLTLIATANQGSEATYESGFVIDKFPISRPNLTFSTLTVSNMSPEDSSIYLCSVGLRQGTSEAFFGQGTRLTVV.

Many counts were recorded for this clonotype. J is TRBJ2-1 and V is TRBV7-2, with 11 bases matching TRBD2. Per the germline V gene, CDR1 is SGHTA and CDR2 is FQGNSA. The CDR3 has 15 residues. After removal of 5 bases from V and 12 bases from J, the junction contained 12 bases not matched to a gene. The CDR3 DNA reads TGTGCCAGCAGCCCAGGGGTACTAGCGGGAGCCTGGCAGTTCTTC. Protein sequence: CASSPGVLAGAWQFF. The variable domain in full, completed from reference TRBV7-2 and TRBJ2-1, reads GAGVSQSPSNKVTEKGKDVELRCDPISGHTALYWYRQSLGQGLEFLIYFQGNSAPDKSGLPSDRFSAERTGGSVSTLTIQRTQQEDSAVYLCASSPGVLAGAWQFFGPGTRLTVL.